The present T cell receptor (beta chain) was sequenced within a study of blood T cell repertoires in COVID-19 (TCRdb year 2020). For the wider study: The collaborator samples originated in the United States, Italy and Spain and spanned the acute and convalescent phases of COVID-19. The samples were drawn from two sources: the first 160 participants of the ongoing ImmuneRACE study, and 1,200 or so subjects contributed by 6 global collaborators. Where HLA class I and class II types were available, the types were taken from metadata supplied by the sample provider, not from assay-based typing. The repertoires were released in a freely available public database intended as a resource for research on the immune response to SARS-CoV-2. The material from the prospective study consisted of cDNA or gDNA derived from T cells, B-cell-depleted T cells, or PBMCs. The sample metadata nearly always contained a de-identified subject ID, COVID-19 status, age in years and sex. Subjects who had been exposed to COVID-19, were actively infected with it, or had recovered from it provided the deeply sampled blood TCRbeta repertoires that made up the dataset.

What the research found in general, with its limitations: How much clinical and demographic metadata was included differed by source and by participant, and the metadata was provided uncurated.

With respect to this clone: Its target antigen remains unknown. Per-base qualities were not stored, and no clone one base away is much larger.

TCRbeta CDR3 regions were amplified from genomic DNA using the immunoSEQ Assay, a bias-controlled multiplex PCR. As for the original processing: Within the assay, amplification of reference gene primers was used to estimate how many nucleated cells each sample contained. To quantify the absolute abundance of each unique TCRbeta CDR3 rearrangement, sequence reads were collapsed and filtered. For each sample, productive Simpson clonality was calculated as the square root of Simpson's diversity index over productive rearrangements. Drawn from immuneACCESS, this table holds only the in-frame rearrangements with V and J called that TCRdb kept. Clones are partly lost; checked studies trace under half to an unresolved V gene and leave the rest unexplained. V and J calls and clone size follow that table, whereas D and trimming were derived from the DNA. The sample records about 49,000 clones, about 86% of which are singletons. The top ten clones comprise about 5% of the sample.

Collaborating institutions collected whole blood in K2EDTA tubes following their own protocols. For TCRbeta analysis, collaborator samples were shipped as frozen whole blood, as isolated PBMCs, or as DNA extracted from either sample type. The sample was peripheral blood. The TCR sequence derives from a man between 40 and 49 years old with active COVID-19.

The CDR3 has the sequence CASSQEGRQGVDEQYF. The DNA is TGCGCCAGCAGCCAAGAAGGAAGGCAGGGCGTGGACGAGCAGTACTTC. The V and J genes are TRBV4-1 and TRBJ2-7, and the D gene may be TRBD1, 5 bases matching. Looking up the germline V gene yields CDR1 MGHRA and CDR2 YSYEKL. Trimming removed 0 bases from V and 5 bases from J, leaving 17 bases between the germline ends. The cysteine opens and the phenylalanine closes a CDR3 of 16 amino acids. Only the CDR3 part of the read is kept: 48 bases, read in frame from the first base.